This TCR beta chain was captured in a study of response to subunit inactivated influenza vaccine. TCRdb re-analysed the RT-PCR reads in MiXCR, keeping a single row per CDR3 protein. The sample holds about 780,000 distinct CDR3 sequences, about a fifth seen once. Source: PBMCs from blood, taken 5 days after vaccination. This TCR was sampled from a man aged 45 to 65 who received an inactivated influenza vaccine.

The CDR3 is CASSEAGRLSGYTF. CDR3 bases: TGTGCCAGCAGTGAAGCAGGACGTTTGAGTGGCTACACCTTC. V and J are TRBV6-1 and TRBJ1-2, with D unresolved. This CDR3 contains 14 residues. In germline, CDR1 is MNHNS, CDR2 SASEGT. Trimming cost V 0 bases and J 7 bases, with 12 bases left between them.